These 21 T cell receptor beta chains came from one sample sequenced in a study of T cell changes during pregnancy in multiple sclerosis. The repertoire was sequenced with immunoSEQ multiplex PCR; TCRdb's copy has only in-frame clones and lacks some. In the table there are tens of thousands of clones, more than 75% of which are singletons. Sequenced material: peripheral blood, taken in the second trimester of pregnancy. All receptors derive from a female donor with multiple sclerosis, enrolled in a pregnancy study.

The rearrangement uses TRBV5-5 and TRBJ2-1; 7 nucleotides line up with TRBD1. The germline V gene encodes CDR1 SGHKS and CDR2 YYEKEE (reference sequence). Trimming removed 3 bases from V and 5 bases from J; junction bases left unmatched: 17. This CDR3 has 18 amino acids. This chain's CDR3 is CASSYLGTLQGLDNEQFF. DNA of the CDR3: TGTGCCAGCAGCTACTTGGGGACCTTACAGGGGCTTGACAATGAGCAGTTCTTC.

This rearrangement joins TRBV6-6 to TRBJ2-7; D unclear. Trimming stripped 5 bases from V and 2 bases from J, with 7 bases between. Germline V gene lookup returns CDR1 MNHNY and CDR2 SVGAGI (reference sequence). The CDR3 contains 12 residues. In nucleotides, the CDR3 is TGTGCCAGCAGTCCAAGAGCCTACGAGCAGTACTTC. It encodes CASSPRAYEQYF.

The V gene is TRBV9, the J gene TRBJ1-2; TRBD1 is a possible D gene (6 bases). The CDR3 sequence is 14 residues long. Germline V gives CDR1 SGDLS, CDR2 YYNGEE. The V gene lost 4 bases and the J gene lost 6 bases, with 16 bases spanning the gap. CDR3 sequence (DNA): TGTGCCAGCAGCACGGCAGGGGCGATACATGGCTACACCTTC. Protein sequence: CASSTAGAIHGYTF. The variable domain in full, with the rest retrieved from reference TRBV9 and TRBJ1-2, is DSGVTQTPKHLITATGQRVTLRCSPRSGDLSVYWYQQSLDQGLQFLIQYYNGEERAKGNILERFSAQQFPDLHSELNLSSLELGDSALYFCASSTAGAIHGYTFGSGTRLTVV.

This chain uses TRBV2 with TRBJ2-3; D gene unclear. The germline V gene encodes CDR1 SNHLY and CDR2 FYNNEI. CDR3 size: 15 residues. V lost 9 bases, J lost 1 base, and 17 bases lay in between. The CDR3 region has the DNA TGTGCCAGGAAGACGACACCAACCCGCACAGATACGCAGTATTTT. This translates into CARKTTPTRTDTQYF.

The table lists this clone with a few counts. The chain employs TRBV29-1 and TRBJ2-5; no reliable D call. Germline V CDR1 and CDR2: SQVTM, ANQGSEA. The CDR3 runs 13 residues. The germline V and J ends were trimmed by 4 bases and 4 bases, with 13 bases remaining between them. The CDR3 protein is CSVAPSMAETQYF. CDR3 bases: TGCAGCGTTGCCCCCTCCATGGCAGAGACCCAGTACTTC.

This chain connects TRBV9 to TRBJ2-1; 9 bases line up with TRBD2. CDR1 is SGDLS, CDR2 YYNGEE, per germline. CDR3 length equals 18 residues. The junction had 11 bases not matched to a gene; V was cut back by 4 bases and J by 0 bases. The CDR3 DNA reads TGTGCCAGCAGCCCCCGAGCGGGGGGTATCAGCTCCTACAATGAGCAGTTCTTC. Translating it yields CASSPRAGGISSYNEQFF.

The chain employs TRBV4-1 and TRBJ2-3, with unresolved D. V was clipped by 0 bases and J by 5 bases, with 9 bases between them. Germline-derived CDR1 and CDR2 are MGHRA and YSYEKL. The CDR3 contains 14 residues. The CDR3 coding sequence is TGCGCCAGCAGCCAAGATCGGTCAGGAGATACGCAGTATTTT. Encoded protein: CASSQDRSGDTQYF.

The CDR3 loop is CASTPDGGFTGELFF. In DNA, the CDR3 is TGTGCCAGCACCCCGGACGGCGGGTTTACCGGGGAGCTGTTTTTT. The chain has TRBV19 and TRBJ2-2, with D possibly TRBD2 on 5 matching bases. Germline CDR1 and CDR2: LNHDA and SQIVND (reference sequence). The CDR3 spans 15 residues. The germline V and J ends were trimmed by 9 bases and 5 bases, with 19 bases remaining between them. The variable domain in full, with the rest retrieved from reference TRBV19 and TRBJ2-2, is DGGITQSPKYLFRKEGQNVTLSCEQNLNHDAMYWYRQDPGQGLRLIYYSQIVNDFQKGDIAEGYSVSREKKESFPLTVTSAQKNPTAFYLCASTPDGGFTGELFFGEGSRLTVL.

J is TRBJ1-6 and V is TRBV7-2; D is unclear. This CDR3 spans 15 amino acids. The V end lost 1 base, the J end lost 6 bases, and 10 bases lay between the germline ends. The germline V gene has CDR1 SGHTA and CDR2 FQGNSA. In nucleotides, the CDR3 is TGTGCCAGCAGCTTAGGTTTGGCGGCTAATTCACCCCTCCACTTT. Protein sequence: CASSLGLAANSPLHF.

There are a few counts of this clone. The genes are TRBV15 and TRBJ1-1; the D gene is possibly TRBD1 (6 bases). CDR3 length equals 16 residues. CDR1 is LNHNV and CDR2 is YYDKDF in the germline V gene (reference sequence). V dropped 1 base and J dropped 3 bases, with 15 bases sitting between them. CDR3 residues: CATSRGGAGAYTEAFF. The CDR3 coding sequence is TGTGCCACCAGCAGAGGTGGGGCGGGGGCCTACACTGAAGCTTTCTTT.

This rearrangement joins TRBV9 to TRBJ2-2, with TRBD2 matching over 9 bases. V was pared by 4 bases and J by 4 bases, with 8 bases of the junction left unmatched. CDR1 is SGDLS and CDR2 is YYNGEE in the germline V gene. This CDR3 spans 16 amino acids. In DNA, the CDR3 is TGTGCCAGCAGCCGGGGAGCGGGGGGTAGCACCGGGGAGCTGTTTTTT. Its translation: CASSRGAGGSTGELFF.

For the CDR3, the DNA is TGTGCCTGGAGTGTAAGCAGCAATCAGCCCCAGCATTTT. As protein: CAWSVSSNQPQHF. The rearrangement joins TRBV30 to TRBJ1-5; D not certain. This CDR3 has 13 amino acids. Germline V gene sequence: CDR1 GTSNPN, CDR2 SVGIG (reference sequence). The ends were cut back, 0 bases at V and 1 base at J, with 4 bases in the middle.

The V and J genes are TRBV9 and TRBJ1-2; D perhaps matches TRBD1 (5 bases). The CDR3 covers 15 residues. V was trimmed by 0 bases and J by 5 bases, leaving 14 bases between them. Per the germline V gene, CDR1 is SGDLS and CDR2 is YYNGEE. The CDR3 protein is CASSVEVDRVYGYTF. Written as DNA, the CDR3 is TGTGCCAGCAGCGTAGAGGTCGACAGAGTGTATGGCTACACCTTC.

This clone was seen a few times. The rearrangement uses TRBV5-6 and TRBJ1-2; TRBD1 matches at 8 bases. CDR1 is SGHDT, CDR2 YYEEEE, per germline. The V gene end was trimmed by 3 bases and the J gene end by 7 bases; junction bases not matched to a gene: 14. This CDR3 comprises 16 residues. CDR3 protein: CASSSERRTGWSGYTF. In nucleotides, the CDR3 is TGTGCCAGCAGCTCAGAGAGACGGACAGGGTGGAGTGGCTACACCTTC.

The chain couples TRBV7-3 to TRBJ2-2, with a weak D call TRBD2 (6 bases). The V end lost 2 bases, the J end lost 8 bases, and 12 bases lay between the germline ends. The CDR3 contains 14 residues. Germline V CDR1 and CDR2: SGHTA, FQGTGA. The CDR3 protein is CASSLFSGEGELFF. The DNA for the CDR3 is TGTGCCAGCAGCTTATTTAGCGGTGAAGGGGAGCTGTTTTTT.

The chain has TRBV30 and TRBJ2-7; D may be TRBD2 (5 bases). CDR3 size: 13 residues. CDR1 and CDR2 from the germline V gene are GTSNPN and SVGIG (reference sequence). V lost 3 bases to trimming and J lost 3 bases, with 12 bases between them. CDR3 amino acids: CAWRPEGVYEQYF. The DNA of the CDR3 is TGTGCCTGGAGACCCGAGGGAGTCTACGAGCAGTACTTC. The entire variable domain, with the rest obtained from reference TRBV30 and TRBJ2-7, is as follows: SQTIHQWPATLVQPVGSPLSLECTVEGTSNPNLYWYRQAAGRGLQLLFYSVGIGQISSEVPQNLSASRPQDRQFILSSKKLLLSDSGFYLCAWRPEGVYEQYFGPGTRLTVT.

The J gene is TRBJ2-7, the V gene TRBV10-3, with D possibly being TRBD1 (6 bases). This CDR3 is built from 13 residues. V was clipped by 2 bases and J by 2 bases, with 7 bases between them. Germline CDR1 is ENHRY and CDR2 is SYGVKD. The CDR3 is CAISERQAYEQYF. The CDR3 DNA sequence: TGTGCCATCAGTGAGAGACAGGCCTACGAGCAGTACTTC.

J is TRBJ1-2 and V is TRBV15; TRBD1 agrees at 8 bases. Germline CDR1 and CDR2: LNHNV and YYDKDF (reference sequence). The CDR3 covers 14 residues. With V trimmed by 7 bases and J by 3 bases, 7 bases remained unmatched. The CDR3 reads CATTFGQGDYGYTF. The CDR3 DNA sequence: TGTGCCACCACCTTCGGACAGGGCGACTATGGCTACACCTTC.

The chain has TRBV7-8 and TRBJ1-2; 9 bases align to TRBD1. V shed 5 bases and J 5 bases; nucleotides not matched to a gene: 9. This CDR3 has 15 residues. Germline-derived CDR1 and CDR2 are SGHVS and FQNEAQ. The chain's CDR3 is CASSIPGQGVYGYTF. DNA for the CDR3: TGTGCCAGCAGCATTCCGGGACAGGGTGTTTATGGCTACACCTTC. Using reference TRBV7-8 and TRBJ1-2 for the parts outside the CDR3, the full variable domain is GAGVSQSPRYKVAKRGQDVALRCDPISGHVSLFWYQQALGQGPEFLTYFQNEAQLDKSGLPSDRFFAERPEGSVSTLKIQRTQQEDSAVYLCASSIPGQGVYGYTFGSGTRLTVV.

This chain links TRBV5-1 with TRBJ2-3; the match to TRBD2 covers 9 bases. Looked up from germline, CDR1 is SGHRS and CDR2 is YFSETQ. J was trimmed by 11 bases and V by 0 bases; bases with no gene match: 10. The CDR3 is 15 amino acids. The chain's CDR3 is CASSLDSGGPLGQYF. In DNA form, the CDR3 reads TGCGCCAGCAGCTTGGATAGCGGGGGCCCTCTCGGGCAGTATTTT. Full variable domain (rest looked up from reference TRBV5-1 and TRBJ2-3): KAGVTQTPRYLIKTRGQQVTLSCSPISGHRSVSWYQQTPGQGLQFLFEYFSETQRNKGNFPGRFSGRQFSNSRSEMNVSTLELGDSALYLCASSLDSGGPLGQYFGPGTRLTVL.

The rearrangement links TRBV4-1 to TRBJ2-1; TRBD2 agrees at 8 bases. The CDR3 totals 17 residues. J gave up 9 bases and V 0 bases, and 13 bases lay outside the gene matches. Germline values: CDR1 MGHRA, CDR2 YSYEKL. Here the CDR3 DNA reads TGCGCCAGCAGCCAAGATCGTAATGGTAGCGGGGTGGGTGAGCAGTTCTTC. Translating gives CASSQDRNGSGVGEQFF.